This note documents a single T cell receptor beta chain sequence. No antigen is known for it. At one boundary the junction diverges from the germline segment, which might be a read error. TRB rearrangements spanning V, D and J were amplified using mixed TRB-A/B primers. One entry per CDR3 protein, called by TCRdb with MiXCR from the multiplex PCR reads. The sample records approximately 4,500 distinct CDR3 sequences, more than 20% being singletons. The data stem from a study of T cell repertoires in aging, cancer and after chemotherapy. Overall study findings and caveats: Rebound thymic output was suggested by rising median generation probability during chemotherapy in each cancer cohort.

TCR beta rearrangements were amplified from peripheral blood genomic DNA. Germline lookup yields CDR1 SSHAT and CDR2 FNYEAQ (reference sequence). The CDR3 consists of 15 residues. The TCR was taken from a human donor in good health. The donor label of this sample is uncertain. The sample comprised blood. The rearrangement joins TRBV7-7 to TRBJ2-1; TRBD2 aligns across 10 bases. The CDR3 region has the DNA TGTGCTAGCAGCCCTAGCGGGAGCTCCTACAATGAGCAGTTCTTC. Protein sequence: CASSPSGSSYNEQFF.